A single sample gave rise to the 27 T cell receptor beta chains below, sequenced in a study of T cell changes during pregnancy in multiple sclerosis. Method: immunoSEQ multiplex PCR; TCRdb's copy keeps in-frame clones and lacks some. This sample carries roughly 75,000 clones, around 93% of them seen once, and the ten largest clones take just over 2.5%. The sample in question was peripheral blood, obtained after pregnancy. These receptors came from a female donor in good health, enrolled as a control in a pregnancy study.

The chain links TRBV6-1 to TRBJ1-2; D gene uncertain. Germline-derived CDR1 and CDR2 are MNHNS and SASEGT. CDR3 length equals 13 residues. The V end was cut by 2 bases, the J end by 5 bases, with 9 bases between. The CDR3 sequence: CASSETGYYGYTF. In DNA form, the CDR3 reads TGTGCCAGCAGTGAAACGGGATATTATGGCTACACCTTC.

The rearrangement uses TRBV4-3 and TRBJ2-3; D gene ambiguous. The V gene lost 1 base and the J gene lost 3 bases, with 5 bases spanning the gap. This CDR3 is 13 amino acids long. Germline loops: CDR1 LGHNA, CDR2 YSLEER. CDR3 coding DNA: TGCGCCAGCAGCCAAGTGGCAACAGATACGCAGTATTTT. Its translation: CASSQVATDTQYF.

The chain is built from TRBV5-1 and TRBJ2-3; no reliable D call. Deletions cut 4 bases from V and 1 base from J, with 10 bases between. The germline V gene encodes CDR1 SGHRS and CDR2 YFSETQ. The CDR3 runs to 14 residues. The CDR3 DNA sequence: TGCGCCAGCAGCCCCCCGGTTGGCACAGATACGCAGTATTTT. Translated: CASSPPVGTDTQYF.

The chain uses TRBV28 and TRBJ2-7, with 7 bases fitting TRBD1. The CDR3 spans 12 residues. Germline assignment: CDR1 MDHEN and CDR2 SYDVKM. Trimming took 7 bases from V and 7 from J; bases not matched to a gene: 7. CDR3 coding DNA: TGTGCCAGCATAGCCCCCAGGGGGGAGCAGTACTTC. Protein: CASIAPRGEQYF.

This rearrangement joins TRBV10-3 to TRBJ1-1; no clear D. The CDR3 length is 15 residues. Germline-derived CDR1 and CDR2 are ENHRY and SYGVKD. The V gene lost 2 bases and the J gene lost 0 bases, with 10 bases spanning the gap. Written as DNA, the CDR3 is TGTGCCATCAGTGAGCGGTCAAGTATGAACACTGAAGCTTTCTTT. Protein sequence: CAISERSSMNTEAFF.

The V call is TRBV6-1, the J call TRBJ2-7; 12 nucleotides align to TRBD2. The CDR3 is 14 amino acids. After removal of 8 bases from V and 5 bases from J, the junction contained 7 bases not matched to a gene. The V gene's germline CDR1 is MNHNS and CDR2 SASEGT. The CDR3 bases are TGTGCCAGCCGAGGACTAGCGGGAAACAACGAGCAGTACTTC. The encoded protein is CASRGLAGNNEQYF.

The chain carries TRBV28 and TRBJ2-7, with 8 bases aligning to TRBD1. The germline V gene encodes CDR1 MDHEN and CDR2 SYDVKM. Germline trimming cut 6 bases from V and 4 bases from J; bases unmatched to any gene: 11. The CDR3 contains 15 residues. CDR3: CASRPRTGRSYEQYF. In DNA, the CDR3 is TGTGCCAGCAGGCCGCGGACAGGGCGCTCTTACGAGCAGTACTTC.

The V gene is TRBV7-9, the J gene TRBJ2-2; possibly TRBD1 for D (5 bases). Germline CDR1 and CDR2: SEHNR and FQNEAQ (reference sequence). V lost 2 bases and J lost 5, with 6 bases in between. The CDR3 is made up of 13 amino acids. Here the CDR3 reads CASSLRGTGELFF. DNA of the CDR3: TGTGCCAGCAGCTTAAGGGGTACCGGGGAGCTGTTTTTT.

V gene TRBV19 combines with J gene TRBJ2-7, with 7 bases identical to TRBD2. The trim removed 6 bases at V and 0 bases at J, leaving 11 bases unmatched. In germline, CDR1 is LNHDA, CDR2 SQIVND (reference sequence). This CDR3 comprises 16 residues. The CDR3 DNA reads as TGTGCCAGTAGCCCCTCTGGGGGGGTTAGCTCCTACGAGCAGTACTTC. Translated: CASSPSGGVSSYEQYF.

CDR3: CASSRRTGEDEKLFF. CDR3 DNA sequence: TGTGCCAGCAGCCGACGGACAGGGGAGGACGAAAAACTGTTTTTT. The V gene is TRBV6-5, the J gene TRBJ1-4; 9 nucleotides line up with TRBD1. The J segment lost 8 bases and the V segment lost 6 bases, leaving 10 bases of the junction unmatched. The CDR3 is 15 residues long. The germline CDR1 and CDR2 sequences are MNHEY and SVGAGI.

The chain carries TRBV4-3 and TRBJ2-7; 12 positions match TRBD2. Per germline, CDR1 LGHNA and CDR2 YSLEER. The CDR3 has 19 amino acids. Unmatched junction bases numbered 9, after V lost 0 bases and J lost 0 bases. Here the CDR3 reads CASSQERLAGVIDSYEQYF. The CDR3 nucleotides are TGCGCCAGCAGCCAAGAAAGACTAGCGGGAGTGATCGACTCCTACGAGCAGTACTTC.

In DNA form, the CDR3 reads TGTGCCAGCAGCCGCGAGCCAGGGGTTACAGATACGCAGTATTTT. Amino acid sequence: CASSREPGVTDTQYF. V gene TRBV7-2 combines with J gene TRBJ2-3; tentatively, D is TRBD1 (6 bases). Germline values: CDR1 SGHTA, CDR2 FQGNSA. V gave up 5 bases and J gave up 3 bases, with 15 bases separating them. The CDR3 runs 15 residues.

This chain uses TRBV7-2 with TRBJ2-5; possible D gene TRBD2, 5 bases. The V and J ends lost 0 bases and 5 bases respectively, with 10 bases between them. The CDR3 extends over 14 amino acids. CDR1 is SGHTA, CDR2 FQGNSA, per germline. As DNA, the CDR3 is TGTGCCAGCAGCTTAGCTTCGGGGTGGGAGACCCAGTACTTC. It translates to CASSLASGWETQYF. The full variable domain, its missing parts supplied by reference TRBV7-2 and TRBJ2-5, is GAGVSQSPSNKVTEKGKDVELRCDPISGHTALYWYRQSLGQGLEFLIYFQGNSAPDKSGLPSDRFSAERTGGSVSTLTIQRTQQEDSAVYLCASSLASGWETQYFGPGTRLLVL.

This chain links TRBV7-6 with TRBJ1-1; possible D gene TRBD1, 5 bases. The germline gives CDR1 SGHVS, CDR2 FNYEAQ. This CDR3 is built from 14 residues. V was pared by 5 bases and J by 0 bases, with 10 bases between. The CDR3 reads CASSKGHLNTEAFF. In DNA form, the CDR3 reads TGTGCCAGCAGCAAAGGACACTTGAACACTGAAGCTTTCTTT.

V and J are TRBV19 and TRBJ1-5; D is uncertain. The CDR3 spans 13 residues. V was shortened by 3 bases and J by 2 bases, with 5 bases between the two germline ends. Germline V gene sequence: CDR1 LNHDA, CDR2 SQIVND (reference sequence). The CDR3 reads CASSIRGNQPQHF. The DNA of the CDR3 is TGTGCCAGTAGTATCCGGGGCAATCAGCCCCAGCATTTT.

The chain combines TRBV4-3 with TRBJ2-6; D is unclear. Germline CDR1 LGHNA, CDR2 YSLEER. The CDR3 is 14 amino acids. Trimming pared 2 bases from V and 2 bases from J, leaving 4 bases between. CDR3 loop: CASSQLPGANVLTF. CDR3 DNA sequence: TGCGCCAGCAGCCAACTCCCTGGGGCCAACGTCCTGACTTTC.

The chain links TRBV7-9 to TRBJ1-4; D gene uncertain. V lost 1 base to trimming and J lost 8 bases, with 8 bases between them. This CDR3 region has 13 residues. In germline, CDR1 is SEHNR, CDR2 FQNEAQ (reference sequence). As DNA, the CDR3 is TGTGCCAGCAGCTTAGTCCCCTTCGAAAAACTGTTTTTT. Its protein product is CASSLVPFEKLFF.

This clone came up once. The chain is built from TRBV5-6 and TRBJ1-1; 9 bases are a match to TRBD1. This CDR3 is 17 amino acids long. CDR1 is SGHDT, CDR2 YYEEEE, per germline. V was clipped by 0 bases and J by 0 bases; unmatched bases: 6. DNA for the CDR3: TGTGCCAGCAGCTTGGAGGGACAGGGTGAAGTGAACACTGAAGCTTTCTTT. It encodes CASSLEGQGEVNTEAFF.

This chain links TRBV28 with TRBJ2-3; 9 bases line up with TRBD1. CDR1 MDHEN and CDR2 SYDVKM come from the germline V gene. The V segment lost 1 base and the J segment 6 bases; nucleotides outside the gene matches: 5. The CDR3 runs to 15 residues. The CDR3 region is CASSLSGTGKDTQYF. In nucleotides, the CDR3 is TGTGCCAGCAGTTTATCCGGGACAGGGAAGGATACGCAGTATTTT.

CDR3 region: CASSPSGIAKNIQYF. In DNA form, the CDR3 reads TGTGCCAGCTCACCGTCGGGGATAGCCAAAAACATTCAGTACTTC. V is TRBV18 and J is TRBJ2-4; TRBD2 is a possible D gene (5 bases). In germline, CDR1 is KGHSH, CDR2 LQKENI. With 3 bases removed from V and 0 bases from J, the gap between germline ends came to 9 bases. This CDR3 has 15 residues.

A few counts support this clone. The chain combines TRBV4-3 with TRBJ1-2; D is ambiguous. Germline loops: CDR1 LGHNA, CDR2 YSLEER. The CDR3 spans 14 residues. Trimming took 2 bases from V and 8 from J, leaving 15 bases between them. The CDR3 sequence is CASSQSERMPGYTF. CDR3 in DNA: TGCGCCAGCAGCCAAAGTGAGAGGATGCCCGGCTACACCTTC.

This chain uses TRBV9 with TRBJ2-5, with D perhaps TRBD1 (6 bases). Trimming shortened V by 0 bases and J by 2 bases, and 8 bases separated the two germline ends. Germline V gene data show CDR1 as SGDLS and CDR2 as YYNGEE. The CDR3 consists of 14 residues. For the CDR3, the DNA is TGTGCCAGCAGCGTAGGACAGGCTCAAGAGACCCAGTACTTC. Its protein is CASSVGQAQETQYF.

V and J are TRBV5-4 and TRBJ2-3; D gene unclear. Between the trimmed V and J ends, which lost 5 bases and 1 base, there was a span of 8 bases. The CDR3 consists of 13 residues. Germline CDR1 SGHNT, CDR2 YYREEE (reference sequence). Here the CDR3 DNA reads TGTGCCAGCAGACTATGGGGCACAGATACGCAGTATTTT. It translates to CASRLWGTDTQYF.

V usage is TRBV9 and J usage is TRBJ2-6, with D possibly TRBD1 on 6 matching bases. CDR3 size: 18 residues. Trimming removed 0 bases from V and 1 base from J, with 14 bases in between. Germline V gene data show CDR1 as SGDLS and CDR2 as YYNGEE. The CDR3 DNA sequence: TGTGCCAGCAGCGTAGCGGCAGGGGCTGCATCTGGGGCCAACGTCCTGACTTTC. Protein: CASSVAAGAASGANVLTF. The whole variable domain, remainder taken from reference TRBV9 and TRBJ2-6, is DSGVTQTPKHLITATGQRVTLRCSPRSGDLSVYWYQQSLDQGLQFLIQYYNGEERAKGNILERFSAQQFPDLHSELNLSSLELGDSALYFCASSVAAGAASGANVLTFGAGSRLTVL.

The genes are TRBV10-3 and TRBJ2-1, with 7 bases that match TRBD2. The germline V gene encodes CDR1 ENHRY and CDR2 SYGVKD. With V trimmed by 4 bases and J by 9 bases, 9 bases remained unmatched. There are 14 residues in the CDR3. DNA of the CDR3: TGTGCCATCAGTGTCGGACTAGGAGCTACTGAGCAGTTCTTC. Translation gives CAISVGLGATEQFF.

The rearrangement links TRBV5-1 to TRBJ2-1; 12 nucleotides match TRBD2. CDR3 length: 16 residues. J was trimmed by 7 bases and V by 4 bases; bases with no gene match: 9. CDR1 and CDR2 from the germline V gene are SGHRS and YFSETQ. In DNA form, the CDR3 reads TGCGCCAGCAGCGGCTCTAGCGGGGGGGCTATAAATGAGCAGTTCTTC. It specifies CASSGSSGGAINEQFF.

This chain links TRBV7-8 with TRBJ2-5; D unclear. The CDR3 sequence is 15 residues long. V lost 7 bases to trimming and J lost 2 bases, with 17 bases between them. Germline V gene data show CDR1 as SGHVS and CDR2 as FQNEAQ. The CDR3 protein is CASIPAGTVQETQYF. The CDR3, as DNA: TGTGCCAGCATCCCCGCAGGAACGGTACAAGAGACCCAGTACTTC.